This TCR beta chain was captured in a study of CD8+ T cells in alopecia areata. RNA, once extracted, was reverse transcribed into cDNA for use as the sequencing template. Libraries were prepared by immunoSEQ multiplex PCR; TCRdb keeps only in-frame clonotypes and omits some of them. The table has about 140,000 clones, 50% to 60% seen once. Germline V gene data show CDR1 as GTSNPN and CDR2 as SVGIG (reference sequence). CDR3 length: 13 amino acids. With 3 bases clipped from V and 4 bases from J, the junction kept 0 bases outside the gene matches. Findings and limits, study-wide: Patients showed less clear TCR sequence sharing than mice, possibly partly because of HLA diversity.

As to this clone: Antigen unknown.

Sequencing was done on a sample of CD4+ T cells sorted from blood. This rearrangement joins TRBV30 to TRBJ1-5; 10 bases fit TRBD1. This clonotype originated in a human donor in good health. This chain's CDR3 is CAWRGQGNQPQHF. For the CDR3, the DNA is TGTGCCTGGAGGGGACAGGGGAATCAGCCCCAGCATTTT.